Here is one T cell receptor (beta chain) with its context. The data belong to a study of T cells in Graves' hyperthyroidism and ophthalmopathy. V was cut by 0 bases and J by 9 bases, with 12 bases left in between. The CDR3 totals 14 residues. Germline V gives CDR1 MNHEY, CDR2 SVGAGI. It was RNA transcripts that yielded the amplified TCR beta CDR3 regions. During a first-round RT-PCR of the TCR CDR3, the HTBI primer set was used. TCRdb analysed the multiplex PCR reads with MiXCR anew, one entry per CDR3 protein. The sample gives around 620,000 distinct CDR3 sequences, around 16% of which show up once; 3.5% to 4% is in the top ten.

The clonotype comes from a woman in her twenties or thirties with Graves' hyperthyroidism. The V and J genes are TRBV6-5 and TRBJ2-1; D possibly matches TRBD1 or TRBD2 (5 bases each). Sequenced: blood. The CDR3 protein is CASSYSLGGTEQFF. DNA for the CDR3: TGTGCCAGCAGTTACTCTCTCGGTGGGACTGAGCAGTTCTTC.